The clone carrying this T cell receptor beta chain was detected many times. The data belong to a study of CD8 T cells in ankylosing spondylitis. This CDR3 region has 14 residues. Trimming cost V 7 bases and J 5 bases; bases outside gene matches: 7. Germline CDR1 reads SNHLY; CDR2 reads FYNNEI. TCRdb reanalysed the 5' RACE reads using MiXCR and keeps one entry per CDR3 protein. Among tens of thousands of distinct CDR3 sequences listed, around a tenth were seen once. The source of this sequence is a male donor with ankylosing spondylitis or in good health (not recorded which). The sequenced sample consisted of blood, either unsorted or a sorted T cell fraction (not recorded which). The rearrangement uses TRBV2 and TRBJ2-2; 7 nucleotides agree with TRBD2. The CDR3 coding sequence is TGTGCCAGCATCACTAGCGAGGGGACCGGGGAGCTGTTTTTT. Amino acid sequence: CASITSEGTGELFF.